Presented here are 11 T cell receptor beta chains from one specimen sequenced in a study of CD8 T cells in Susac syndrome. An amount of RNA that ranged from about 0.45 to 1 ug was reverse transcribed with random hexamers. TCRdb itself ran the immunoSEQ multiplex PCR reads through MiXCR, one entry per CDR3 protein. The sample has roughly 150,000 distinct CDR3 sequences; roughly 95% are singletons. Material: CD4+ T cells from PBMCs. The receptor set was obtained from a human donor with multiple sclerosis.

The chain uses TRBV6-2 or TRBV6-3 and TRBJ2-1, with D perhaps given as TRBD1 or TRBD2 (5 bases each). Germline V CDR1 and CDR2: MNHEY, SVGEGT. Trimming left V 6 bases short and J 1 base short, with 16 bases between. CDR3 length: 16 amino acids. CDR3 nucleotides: TGTGCCAGCAGCCGGGGTGGGGCAGGGTCCTACAATGAGCAGTTCTTC. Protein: CASSRGGAGSYNEQFF.

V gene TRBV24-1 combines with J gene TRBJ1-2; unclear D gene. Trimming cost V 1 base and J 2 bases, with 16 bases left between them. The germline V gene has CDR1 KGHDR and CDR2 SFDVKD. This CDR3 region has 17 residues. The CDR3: CATSDLGQAPINYGYTF. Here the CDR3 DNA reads TGTGCCACCAGTGATTTAGGGCAGGCACCGATAAACTATGGCTACACCTTC.

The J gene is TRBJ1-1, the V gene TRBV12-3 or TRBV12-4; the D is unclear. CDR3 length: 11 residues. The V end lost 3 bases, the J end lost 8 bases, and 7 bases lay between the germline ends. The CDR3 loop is CASSLDGEAFF. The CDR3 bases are TGTGCCAGCAGTTTGGATGGGGAAGCTTTCTTT.

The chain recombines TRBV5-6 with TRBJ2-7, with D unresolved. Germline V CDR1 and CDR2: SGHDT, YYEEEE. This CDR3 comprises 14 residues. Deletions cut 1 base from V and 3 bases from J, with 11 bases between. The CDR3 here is CASSLLGRYYEQYF. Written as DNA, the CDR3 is TGTGCCAGCAGCTTGCTGGGCCGGTACTACGAGCAGTACTTC.

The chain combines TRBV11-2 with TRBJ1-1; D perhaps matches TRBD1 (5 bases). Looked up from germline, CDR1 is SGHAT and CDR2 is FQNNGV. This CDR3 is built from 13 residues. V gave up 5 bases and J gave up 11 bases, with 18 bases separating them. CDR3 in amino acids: CASSPGTPHGAFF. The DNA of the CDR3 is TGTGCCAGCAGCCCCGGGACGCCCCATGGTGCTTTCTTT.

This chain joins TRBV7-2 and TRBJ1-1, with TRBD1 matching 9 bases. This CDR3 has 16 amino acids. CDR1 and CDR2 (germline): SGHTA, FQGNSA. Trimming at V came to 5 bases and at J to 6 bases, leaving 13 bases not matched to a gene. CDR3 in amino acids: CASSGRTGGAGAEAFF. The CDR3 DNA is TGTGCCAGCAGCGGTAGAACAGGGGGCGCGGGAGCTGAAGCTTTCTTT. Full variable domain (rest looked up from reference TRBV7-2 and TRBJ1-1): GAGVSQSPSNKVTEKGKDVELRCDPISGHTALYWYRQSLGQGLEFLIYFQGNSAPDKSGLPSDRFSAERTGGSVSTLTIQRTQQEDSAVYLCASSGRTGGAGAEAFFGQGTRLTVV.

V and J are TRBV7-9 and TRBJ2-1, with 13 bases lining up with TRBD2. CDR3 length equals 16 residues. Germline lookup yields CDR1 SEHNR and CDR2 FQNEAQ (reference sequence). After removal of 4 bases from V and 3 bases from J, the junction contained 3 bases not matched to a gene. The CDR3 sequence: CASSSGTSGNYNEQFF. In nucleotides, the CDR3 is TGTGCCAGCAGCTCAGGGACTAGCGGGAACTACAATGAGCAGTTCTTC.

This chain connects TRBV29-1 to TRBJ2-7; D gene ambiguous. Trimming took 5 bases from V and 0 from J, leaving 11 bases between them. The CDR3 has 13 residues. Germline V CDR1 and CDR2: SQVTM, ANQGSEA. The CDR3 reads CSVSDILSYEQYF. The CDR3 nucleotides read TGCAGCGTTTCCGACATTCTCTCCTACGAGCAGTACTTC.

The CDR3 here is CASSPGQGWDTQYF. CDR3 in DNA: TGTGCCAGCAGCCCAGGACAGGGCTGGGATACGCAGTATTTT. The J gene is TRBJ2-3, the V gene TRBV3-1, with TRBD1 identical over 8 bases. J lost 6 bases, V lost 4 bases, and 6 bases had no gene match. The CDR3 is 14 amino acids. Germline V gene sequence: CDR1 LGHDT, CDR2 YNNKEL (reference sequence).

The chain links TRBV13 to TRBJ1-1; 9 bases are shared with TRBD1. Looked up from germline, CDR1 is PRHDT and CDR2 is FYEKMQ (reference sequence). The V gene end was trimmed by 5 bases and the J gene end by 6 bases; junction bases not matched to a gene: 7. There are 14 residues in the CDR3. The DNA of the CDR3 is TGTGCCAGCAGCGCCGGGACAGGGACGTCTGAAGCTTTCTTT. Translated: CASSAGTGTSEAFF.

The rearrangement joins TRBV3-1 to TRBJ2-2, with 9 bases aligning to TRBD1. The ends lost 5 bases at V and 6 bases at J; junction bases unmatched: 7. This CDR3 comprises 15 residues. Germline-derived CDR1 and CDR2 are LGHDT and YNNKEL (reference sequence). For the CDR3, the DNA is TGTGCCAGCAGCAGAGGGACAGGGTGGTCCGGGGAGCTGTTTTTT. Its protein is CASSRGTGWSGELFF.